The 21 T cell receptor beta chains listed next were all sequenced from one sample in a study of shared clonotypes between healthy human individuals. Assay used: immunoSEQ multiplex PCR; TCRdb lists only in-frame clones, some missing. Of around 2.5 million clones listed, over 85% are singletons. The sample consisted of naive CD4+ T cells from PBMCs. Noted subset: CD45RA+ positively selected. The receptors here all came from a young man in good health. Some clones in this sample may be carry-over from other donors' samples.

The chain combines TRBV28 with TRBJ1-2, with D unresolved. Germline CDR1 MDHEN, CDR2 SYDVKM. This CDR3 is 15 amino acids long. The ends were cut back, 5 bases at V and 3 bases at J, with 16 bases in the middle. CDR3 nucleotide sequence: TGTGCCAGCAGTCATAGGACCGGTTCGGACTATGGCTACACCTTC. This gives the protein CASSHRTGSDYGYTF.

This clone appeared once. At one end, the junction sequence differs from germline, possibly due to a read error. This chain connects TRBV7-3 to TRBJ1-1, with 12 bases lining up with TRBD1. Looked up from germline, CDR1 is SGHTA and CDR2 is FQGTGA. This CDR3 has 16 amino acids. CDR3 sequence: CASTLLPGQGATEAFF. For the CDR3, the DNA is TGTGCCAGCACCTTATTACCGGGACAGGGGGCAACTGAAGCTTTCTTT.

This rearrangement joins TRBV25-1 to TRBJ1-2; D unresolved. The CDR3 extends over 13 amino acids. V was trimmed by 2 bases and J by 3 bases, leaving 7 bases between them. Germline assignment: CDR1 MGHDK and CDR2 SYGVNS. The CDR3: CASSEGGDYGYTF. The DNA of the CDR3 is TGTGCCAGCAGTGAAGGTGGAGACTATGGCTACACCTTC.

CDR3 sequence: CASSTGQGASQETQYF. CDR3 DNA sequence: TGTGCCAGCAGCACGGGACAGGGGGCCTCCCAAGAGACCCAGTACTTC. The genes are TRBV21-1 and TRBJ2-5; the tabulated D call, TRBD1, remains unverified against the DNA. TRBV21-1 is marked as a pseudogene. This CDR3 contains 16 residues.

The CDR3 nucleotides read TGTGCCAGCAGTTTATCCCGGACTCAAAGGAGCTCCTACGAGCAGTACTTC. Encoded protein: CASSLSRTQRSSYEQYF. The J gene is TRBJ2-7, the V gene TRBV27, with TRBD2 as a possible D gene (5 bases). CDR1 is MNHEY and CDR2 is SMNVEV in the germline V gene (reference sequence). CDR3 length: 17 amino acids. The germline V and J ends were trimmed by 0 bases and 0 bases, with 15 bases remaining between them.

The CDR3 protein is CASSLTGNTGELFF. Here the CDR3 DNA reads TGTGCCAGCAGCCTCACGGGAAACACCGGGGAGCTGTTTTTT. V gene TRBV27 combines with J gene TRBJ2-2; a possible D gene is TRBD2 (5 bases). Between the trimmed V and J ends, which lost 6 bases and 2 bases, there was a span of 10 bases. Germline V gene data show CDR1 as MNHEY and CDR2 as SMNVEV (reference sequence). This CDR3 is 14 amino acids long.

The chain recombines TRBV5-1 with TRBJ2-7, with 9 nucleotides matching TRBD1. This CDR3 region has 15 residues. The germline V gene encodes CDR1 SGHRS and CDR2 YFSETQ. With V trimmed by 4 bases and J by 7 bases, 12 bases remained unmatched. This CDR3 is CASSLVQVGTGEQYF. The CDR3 DNA follows: TGCGCCAGCAGCCTTGTACAGGTTGGGACAGGGGAGCAGTACTTC.

V gene TRBV14 combines with J gene TRBJ2-1, with no clear D. The V gene's germline CDR1 is SGHDN and CDR2 FVKESK. The CDR3 is 15 residues long. The V end lost 1 base, the J end lost 6 bases, and 13 bases lay between the germline ends. The CDR3 is CASSQGPFRVNEQFF. The CDR3 DNA reads TGTGCCAGCAGCCAAGGCCCATTCCGCGTCAATGAGCAGTTCTTC.

The V call is TRBV5-1, the J call TRBJ2-2, with TRBD1 as a possible D gene (6 bases). Germline V gene sequence: CDR1 SGHRS, CDR2 YFSETQ. Trimming stripped 8 bases from V and 2 bases from J, with 13 bases between. This CDR3 contains 14 residues. CDR3 nucleotides: TGCGCCAGTTGTACTGGGACAAACACCGGGGAGCTGTTTTTT. Amino acid sequence: CASCTGTNTGELFF.

The rearrangement links TRBV19 to TRBJ2-7, with 9 bases matching TRBD1. In germline, CDR1 is LNHDA, CDR2 SQIVND (reference sequence). CDR3 length: 11 residues. With V trimmed by 5 bases and J by 11 bases, 4 bases remained unmatched. DNA for the CDR3: TGTGCCAGTAGTCACCGGGACAGGGAGTACTTC. As protein: CASSHRDREYF.

V and J are TRBV5-1 and TRBJ2-5; 11 bases match TRBD2. The length of the CDR3 is 15 residues. J lost 0 bases, V lost 4 bases, and 2 bases had no gene match. Germline V CDR1 and CDR2: SGHRS, YFSETQ. CDR3 in amino acids: CASSEGLADQETQYF. Here the CDR3 DNA reads TGCGCCAGCAGCGAGGGACTAGCGGACCAAGAGACCCAGTACTTC.

V is TRBV5-1 and J is TRBJ2-2, with TRBD2 matching over 10 bases. From germline, CDR1 is SGHRS and CDR2 YFSETQ. The CDR3 spans 19 residues. V was clipped by 2 bases and J by 0 bases; unmatched bases: 10. This CDR3 is CASSFKASGSSANTGELFF. In nucleotides, the CDR3 is TGCGCCAGCAGCTTTAAGGCTAGCGGGAGCTCCGCGAACACCGGGGAGCTGTTTTTT.

The chain uses TRBV9 and TRBJ2-3, with D possibly TRBD2 on 6 matching bases. The CDR3 loop spans 15 amino acids. Germline V gene lookup returns CDR1 SGDLS and CDR2 YYNGEE. Trimming took off 0 bases at V and 2 bases at J, with 10 bases between the two ends. CDR3 nucleotide sequence: TGTGCCAGCAGCGTAGGTGGGACTCTCACAGATACGCAGTATTTT. As protein: CASSVGGTLTDTQYF.

V usage is TRBV19 and J usage is TRBJ2-7, with 12 nucleotides matching TRBD2. V lost 3 bases, J lost 5 bases, and 5 bases stayed unmatched. CDR3 length: 15 amino acids. Germline CDR1 LNHDA, CDR2 SQIVND (reference sequence). The CDR3 sequence: CASSILAGGQNEQYF. CDR3 DNA sequence: TGTGCCAGTAGTATTCTAGCGGGAGGGCAGAACGAGCAGTACTTC.

The chain joins TRBV6-1 to TRBJ2-1; 7 bases line up with TRBD1. The junction had 7 bases not matched to a gene; V was cut back by 7 bases and J by 4 bases. CDR1 is MNHNS, CDR2 SASEGT, per germline. CDR3 length: 14 amino acids. DNA for the CDR3: TGTGCCAGCACACGACAGGGTAGTTACAATGAGCAGTTCTTC. It encodes CASTRQGSYNEQFF.

This sequence joins TRBV11-2 and TRBJ2-7; TRBD2 might be the D (6 bases). Germline V gives CDR1 SGHAT, CDR2 FQNNGV. The V and J ends lost 6 bases and 0 bases respectively, with 24 bases between them. There are 18 residues in the CDR3. CDR3 amino acids: CASRRGGGTGLSSYEQYF. CDR3 nucleotide sequence: TGTGCCAGCAGACGTGGTGGGGGGACGGGACTCAGCTCCTACGAGCAGTACTTC.

The CDR3 region is CASSLMGQITYEQYF. As DNA, the CDR3 is TGTGCCAGCAGCCTTATGGGACAGATCACCTACGAGCAGTACTTC. V and J are TRBV7-9 and TRBJ2-7, with TRBD1 identical over 7 bases. Per the germline V gene, CDR1 is SEHNR and CDR2 is FQNEAQ (reference sequence). V was clipped by 5 bases and J by 2 bases; unmatched bases: 9. The CDR3 totals 15 residues.

The chain joins TRBV10-3 to TRBJ2-7; D possibly corresponds to TRBD2 (7 bases). This CDR3 has 14 amino acids. Deletions cut 4 bases from V and 2 bases from J, with 12 bases between. The germline CDR1 and CDR2 sequences are ENHRY and SYGVKD. CDR3 in amino acids: CAISAGEGAYEQYF. Written as DNA, the CDR3 is TGTGCCATCAGTGCGGGGGAGGGGGCCTACGAGCAGTACTTC.

The J gene is TRBJ2-5, the V gene TRBV7-9; 13 bases agree with TRBD2. Germline assignment: CDR1 SEHNR and CDR2 FQNEAQ (reference sequence). The CDR3 contains 18 residues. Trimming took 6 bases from V and 1 from J; bases not matched to a gene: 11. The DNA of the CDR3 is TGTGCCAGCAGGACCGGGACTAGCGGGATCCTTCCCCAAGAGACCCAGTACTTC. It codes for CASRTGTSGILPQETQYF.

The gene calls are TRBV10-1 and TRBJ2-3; D is uncertain. Trimming pared 3 bases from V and 0 bases from J, leaving 7 bases between. CDR1 and CDR2 from the germline V gene are WNHNN and SYGVQD (reference sequence). The CDR3 contains 14 residues. Written as DNA, the CDR3 is TGCGCCAGCAGTGACCGGCTTAGCACAGATACGCAGTATTTT. Encoded protein: CASSDRLSTDTQYF.

The chain couples TRBV10-3 to TRBJ2-7, with TRBD2 identical over 16 bases. CDR1 and CDR2 (germline): ENHRY, SYGVKD. J lost 0 bases, V lost 3 bases, and 11 bases had no gene match. This CDR3 is 20 amino acids long. The CDR3 sequence: CAISDLGTSGRAPSSYEQYF. The CDR3 coding sequence is TGTGCCATCAGTGACTTAGGGACTAGCGGGAGGGCCCCGAGCTCCTACGAGCAGTACTTC.